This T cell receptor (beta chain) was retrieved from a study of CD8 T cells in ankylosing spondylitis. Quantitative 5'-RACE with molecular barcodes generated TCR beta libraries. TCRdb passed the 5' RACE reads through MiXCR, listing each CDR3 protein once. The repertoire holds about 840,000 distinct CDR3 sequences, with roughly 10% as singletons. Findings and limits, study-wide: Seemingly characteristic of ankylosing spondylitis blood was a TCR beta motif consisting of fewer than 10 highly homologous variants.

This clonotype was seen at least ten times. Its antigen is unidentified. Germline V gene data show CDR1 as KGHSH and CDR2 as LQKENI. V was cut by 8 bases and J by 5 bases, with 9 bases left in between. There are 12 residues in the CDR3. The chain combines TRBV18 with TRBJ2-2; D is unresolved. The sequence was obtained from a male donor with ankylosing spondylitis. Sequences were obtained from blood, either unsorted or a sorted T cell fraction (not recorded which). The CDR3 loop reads CASSPRTGELFF. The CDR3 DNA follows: TGTGCCAGCAGCCCGAGGACCGGGGAGCTGTTTTTT.